The present TCR beta chain was sequenced within a study of T cell changes during pregnancy in multiple sclerosis. This CDR3 spans 15 amino acids. Germline CDR1 is SGHAT and CDR2 is FQDESV (reference sequence). With 5 bases clipped from V and 3 bases from J, the junction kept 4 bases outside the gene matches. This clone was detected a few times. The table came from immunoSEQ multiplex PCR; TCRdb's copy has only in-frame clones and leaves some out. The repertoire has 30,000 to 35,000 clones, 90% of them found once; the top ten carry roughly 0.52%. The chain is built from TRBV11-1 and TRBJ2-5, with 12 bases that match TRBD1. The sequence came from a female donor in good health, enrolled as a control in a pregnancy study. Sequences were derived from CD4+ T cells from peripheral blood mononuclear cells, sampled in the third trimester of pregnancy. The CDR3 spells CASSPGQGAEETQYF. CDR3 nucleotide sequence: TGTGCCAGCAGCCCGGGACAGGGGGCGGAAGAGACCCAGTACTTC.